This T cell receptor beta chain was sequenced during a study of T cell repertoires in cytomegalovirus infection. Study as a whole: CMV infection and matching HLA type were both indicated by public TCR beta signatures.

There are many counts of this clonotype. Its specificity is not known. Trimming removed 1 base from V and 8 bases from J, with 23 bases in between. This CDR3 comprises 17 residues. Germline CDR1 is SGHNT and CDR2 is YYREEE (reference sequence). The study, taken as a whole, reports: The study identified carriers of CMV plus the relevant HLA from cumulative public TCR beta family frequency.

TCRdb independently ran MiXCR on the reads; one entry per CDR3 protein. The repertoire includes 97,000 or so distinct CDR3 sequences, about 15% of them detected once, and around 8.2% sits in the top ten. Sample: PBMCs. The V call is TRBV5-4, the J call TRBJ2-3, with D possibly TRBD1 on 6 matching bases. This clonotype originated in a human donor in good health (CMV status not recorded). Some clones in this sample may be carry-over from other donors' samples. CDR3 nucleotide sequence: TGTGCCAGCAGCTTGTTGGCGGGTGGGGACAACGGGGCTACGCAGTATTTT. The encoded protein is CASSLLAGGDNGATQYF.